This passage covers 14 T cell receptor beta chains from one sample sequenced in a study of regulatory T cells in long-lasting Graves disease. Time point indicated: persistent/refractory GD, antithyroid drugs over 5 years with positive TRAb. PBMC-extracted RNA yielded the TCR library. Building of the TCR beta libraries involved iRepertoire HTBI primers and Arm-PCR of CDR3 regions. MiXCR was run by TCRdb on the multiplex PCR reads, yielding one entry per CDR3 protein. The sample holds around 460,000 distinct CDR3 sequences; approximately 23% are singletons and the top ten take under 15%. The source material was peripheral blood mononuclear cells (PBMCs), sampled when the disease was refractory, from a patient treated with antithyroid drugs. These receptors were collected from a female donor with Graves disease.

This clonotype has a count of ten or more. The chain carries TRBV7-8 and TRBJ2-7; a weak D match, TRBD2 (5 bases). The CDR3 spans 14 residues. Deletions cut 4 bases from V and 2 bases from J, with 12 bases between. Per the germline V gene, CDR1 is SGHVS and CDR2 is FQNEAQ. CDR3 in DNA: TGTGCCAGCAGCTCGGGGAGTATAGCCTACGAGCAGTACTTC. This sequence encodes CASSSGSIAYEQYF.

On this clonotype: This may stem from a read error, because a much larger clone lies one nucleotide away. The rearrangement uses TRBV28 and TRBJ2-7, with a possible D match to TRBD2 (6 bases). The CDR3 sequence is 14 residues long. Germline V gives CDR1 MDHEN, CDR2 SYDVKM. The CDR3 nucleotides are TGTGCCGGCAGTTTAACCCGGAGGGTGGGTGAGCAGTACTTC. Its translation: CAGSLTRRVGEQYF.

The chain couples TRBV7-2 to TRBJ2-7; TRBD2 aligns across 8 bases. CDR3 size: 15 residues. In germline, CDR1 is SGHTA, CDR2 FQGNSA. The V segment lost 5 bases and the J segment 6 bases; nucleotides outside the gene matches: 12. The CDR3 DNA reads as TGTGCCAGCAGCCCCTCCGGGGTAGCGGGACTCGAGCAGTACTTC. Translating it yields CASSPSGVAGLEQYF.

Note on this clonotype: A read error may account for a junction end that differs from germline. The CDR3 is CARSVLSGAYEQYF. CDR3 in DNA: TGTGCCCGGAGTGTACTATCAGGGGCCTACGAGCAGTACTTC. The chain employs TRBV30 and TRBJ2-7; maybe TRBD1 (6 bases). CDR1 and CDR2 from the germline V gene are GTSNPN and SVGIG (reference sequence). This CDR3 comprises 14 residues.

This clonotype showed up many times. CDR3 residues: CASSVTGQDYEQYF. The CDR3 nucleotides read TGTGCCAGCAGCGTCACGGGACAGGATTACGAGCAGTACTTC. The chain links TRBV7-3 to TRBJ2-7; 8 bases are a match to TRBD1. The CDR3 is made up of 14 amino acids. Unmatched junction bases numbered 7, after V lost 5 bases and J lost 4 bases. Germline CDR1 SGHTA, CDR2 FQGTGA.

The rearrangement joins TRBV9 to TRBJ2-5; D possibly uses TRBD1 or TRBD2 (5 bases each). Trimming removed 1 base from V and 5 bases from J, with 9 bases in between. In germline, CDR1 is SGDLS, CDR2 YYNGEE. The CDR3 is made up of 13 amino acids. The CDR3 loop reads CASSVLEGETQYF. The CDR3 DNA is TGTGCCAGCAGCGTACTTGAGGGGGAGACCCAGTACTTC. The whole variable domain, filled in from reference TRBV9 and TRBJ2-5, reads DSGVTQTPKHLITATGQRVTLRCSPRSGDLSVYWYQQSLDQGLQFLIQYYNGEERAKGNILERFSAQQFPDLHSELNLSSLELGDSALYFCASSVLEGETQYFGPGTRLLVL.

In regard to this clonotype: Mismatch with germline at one junction end may stem from a read error. This rearrangement joins TRBV7-8 to TRBJ2-5; TRBD1 aligns across 9 bases. CDR1 and CDR2 from the germline V gene are SGHVS and FQNEAQ. This CDR3 is built from 17 residues. In nucleotides, the CDR3 is TGTGCCGGCAGCTTAAATCGCCACAGGGGGCGCGAGGAGACCCAGTACTTC. Amino acid sequence: CAGSLNRHRGREETQYF.

CDR3: CASSLEGLETQYF. The CDR3 coding sequence is TGTGCCAGCAGCTTAGAGGGATTAGAGACCCAGTACTTC. The rearrangement joins TRBV7-9 to TRBJ2-5; no definite D call. V shed 1 base and J shed 4 bases, with 7 bases lying between them. This CDR3 region has 13 residues. The V gene's germline CDR1 is SEHNR and CDR2 FQNEAQ (reference sequence).

The table lists this clonotype with a few counts. The V gene is TRBV12-3 or TRBV12-4, the J gene TRBJ1-5; TRBD1 is a possible D gene (6 bases). V was pared by 6 bases and J by 7 bases, with 19 bases between. The length of the CDR3 is 15 residues. The CDR3, as DNA: TGTGCCAGCAGCCGATCCTCGACAGGAGAACAGCCCCAGCATTTT. Translated, it gives CASSRSSTGEQPQHF.

This chain connects TRBV3-1 to TRBJ2-7; tentatively, D is TRBD1 or TRBD2 (5 bases each). The germline V gene encodes CDR1 LGHDT and CDR2 YNNKEL (reference sequence). The CDR3 runs 13 residues. The V end lost 1 base, the J end lost 2 bases, and 6 bases lay between the germline ends. The CDR3 is CASSQGDPYEQYF. The CDR3 region has the DNA TGTGCCAGCAGCCAAGGGGACCCCTACGAGCAGTACTTC.

This clonotype was picked up a small number of times. This chain links TRBV7-3 with TRBJ2-2; 8 nucleotides match TRBD2. CDR1 and CDR2 (germline): SGHTA, FQGTGA. V lost 6 bases and J lost 1; bases outside the gene matches: 4. The length of the CDR3 is 15 residues. CDR3 region: CASRRAGGNTGELFF. As DNA, the CDR3 is TGTGCCAGCAGACGTGCGGGGGGGAACACCGGGGAGCTGTTTTTT.

The gene calls are TRBV7-3 and TRBJ2-2, with D uncertain. CDR3 length equals 14 residues. Germline V CDR1 and CDR2: SGHTA, FQGTGA. The V gene lost 2 bases and the J gene lost 7 bases, with 11 bases spanning the gap. CDR3 nucleotides: TGTGCCAGCAGCTTAGGTCACCACGGCGGGGAGCTGTTTTTT. Its protein is CASSLGHHGGELFF.

The table lists this clonotype with many counts. This chain connects TRBV28 to TRBJ1-1, with 7 positions matching TRBD1. The junction had 3 bases not matched to a gene; V was cut back by 4 bases and J by 1 base. The CDR3 covers 14 residues. In germline, CDR1 is MDHEN, CDR2 SYDVKM. CDR3 sequence (DNA): TGTGCCAGCAGTTCGGACAGGAGGAACACTGAAGCTTTCTTT. Residues: CASSSDRRNTEAFF.

This clonotype was recorded a few times. The rearrangement joins TRBV25-1 to TRBJ2-7; TRBD1 matches 8 bases. The germline V gene has CDR1 MGHDK and CDR2 SYGVNS. V lost 4 bases to trimming and J lost 3 bases; unmatched junction nucleotides: 8. CDR3 size: 15 residues. The CDR3 coding sequence is TGTGCCAGCAGTGGGACCGGGACAGGTCGCTACGAGCAGTACTTC. This encodes CASSGTGTGRYEQYF.